These T cell receptor beta chains were read from a single sample in a study of radiotherapy plus CTLA-4 blockade in lung cancer. The repertoire was sequenced with immunoSEQ multiplex PCR; TCRdb's copy has only in-frame clones and lacks some. The sample carries tens of thousands of clones, 60% to 85% recorded once. The sequences come from peripheral blood, collected from a patient treated with radiotherapy plus ipilimumab. These receptors came from a human donor with non-small cell lung cancer whose response to radiotherapy plus ipilimumab could not be evaluated. Some clones in this sample may be carry-over from other donors' samples. Each CDR3 is given with its conserved first and last residue. The D gene is left open where the match is weak. Size tells how often a clone was seen (once, few, many) or the class of an expanded clone, and some rows leave it out.

TRBD1	TRBJ1-6	TRBV7-6	-	CASSGGQFNSPLHF	TGTGCCAGCAGCGGGGGACAGTTTAATTCACCCCTCCACTTT
-	TRBJ1-5	TRBV7-9	-	CASSWTEGQPQHF	TGTGCCAGCAGCTGGACAGAGGGACAGCCCCAGCATTTT
-	TRBJ2-2	TRBV28	-	CASSLELTAGTGELFF	TGTGCCAGCAGTTTAGAGCTAACAGCGGGCACCGGGGAGCTGTTTTTT
-	TRBJ2-7	TRBV4-1	-	CASSQVVVPPGTYEQYF	TGCGCCAGCAGCCAAGTTGTGGTACCCCCGGGAACCTACGAGCAGTACTTC
TRBD1	TRBJ2-6	TRBV27	-	CASSSLTGGHSGANVLTF	TGTGCCAGCAGTTCATTGACAGGGGGGCACTCTGGGGCCAACGTCCTGACTTTC
-	TRBJ2-5	TRBV29-1	-	CSAYAPSTGFQETQYF	TGCAGCGCCTACGCCCCGTCGACAGGTTTTCAAGAGACCCAGTACTTC
TRBD1	TRBJ1-1	TRBV28	medium-sized	CASQGQTEAFF	TGTGCCAGCCAGGGACAGACTGAAGCTTTCTTT
-	TRBJ1-1	TRBV29-1	-	CSVDAFGGTEAFF	TGCAGCGTTGATGCGTTCGGGGGCACTGAAGCTTTCTTT
-	TRBJ1-2	TRBV19	few	CASSITGDRYYGYTF	TGTGCCAGTAGTATCACCGGAGACAGGTACTATGGCTACACCTTC
-	TRBJ1-4	TRBV7-2	once	CASSLNQGPNEKLFF	TGTGCCAGCAGCTTAAATCAGGGGCCTAATGAAAAACTGTTTTTT
TRBD1	TRBJ1-2	TRBV10-3	few	CAIRGTGSYGYTF	TGTGCCATCAGGGGGACAGGGTCCTATGGCTACACCTTC
TRBD1	TRBJ1-2	TRBV5-1	-	CASSARQGGNYGYTF	TGCGCCAGCAGCGCCCGACAGGGGGGGAACTATGGCTACACCTTC
TRBD2	TRBJ2-7	TRBV7-2	-	CASSLRGGQATYEQYF	TGTGCCAGCAGCTTACGCGGGGGGCAGGCAACCTACGAGCAGTACTTC
-	TRBJ1-3	TRBV6-5	-	CASSYPSGDTIYF	TGTGCCAGCAGTTACCCGTCCGGGGACACCATATATTTT
TRBD2	TRBJ2-3	TRBV10-3	-	CAIRGGKADTQYF	TGTGCCATCAGGGGGGGGAAGGCAGATACGCAGTATTTT
-	TRBJ2-5	TRBV7-8	-	CASSLVSQETQYF	TGTGCCAGCAGCTTAGTCAGCCAAGAGACCCAGTACTTC
TRBD2	TRBJ2-1	TRBV30	-	CAWSVAGGPYNEQFF	TGTGCCTGGAGTGTCGCGGGGGGCCCTTACAATGAGCAGTTCTTC
-	TRBJ1-3	TRBV2	few	CASSPRSSGNTIYF	TGTGCCAGCAGTCCGAGGAGCTCTGGAAACACCATATATTTT
TRBD1	TRBJ1-1	TRBV5-1	-	CASSLTGVGTEAFF	TGCGCCAGCAGCTTGACAGGGGTGGGAACTGAAGCTTTCTTT
-	TRBJ1-1	TRBV5-4	once	CASSLQSGSHTEAFF	TGTGCCAGCAGCTTGCAGTCCGGGTCCCACACTGAAGCTTTCTTT